This TCR beta chain was sequenced in a study of OX40 agonist ivuxolimab in advanced cancers. Concerning the study at large: Ivuxolimab, which targeted the costimulatory receptor OX40 (CD134), was an agonistic, fully human IgG2 monoclonal antibody. Intravenous ivuxolimab was administered to patients every 2 weeks at six dose levels: 0.01, 0.1, 0.3, 1.5, 3 and 10 mg/kg. Of the roughly 50 dose-escalation patients, hepatocellular carcinoma was present in roughly 19, melanoma in around 15, renal cell carcinoma in 9 and head and neck cancer in 9. A male proportion of roughly 85% and a mean age of 60 years, ranging from roughly 23 to 79, were recorded for the dose-escalation cohort. Prior anti-PD-1, anti-PD-L1 or anti-CTLA-4 therapy was permitted, and about 40% of dose-escalation patients had received checkpoint inhibitors. Partial responses were achieved by three dose-escalation patients, of whom one had hepatocellular carcinoma and two had cutaneous melanoma. The point of sequencing TCRbeta in the periphery was to test whether ivuxolimab changed TCR sequence diversity and drove clonal T-cell expansion. The paper reports the monotherapy dose-escalation portion (N of about 50 patients) of the phase I ivuxolimab trial. Overall study outcomes, separate from this receptor: On average, CD8+ T cells showed more expanded clones than CD4+ T cells after ivuxolimab. At doses from 0.1 to 3.0 mg/kg, clonal expansion was seen in both CD4+ and CD8+ blood T cells between baseline and week 6. Low levels of normalized T-cell clonal expansion were also seen in some patients who did not respond. Which antigens the clonally expanded peripheral T cells were specific for was not determined. In partial responders in the 0.1-3.0 mg/kg groups, normalized peripheral clonal expansion was found to be among the lowest, especially among CD8+ T cells.

To sequence the TCRbeta CDR3 region, genomic DNA was isolated from the sorted cells. TCRbeta CDR3 regions were sequenced using the immunoSEQ Assay. This is the immuneACCESS table as TCRdb keeps it, with only in-frame sequences that have V and J called. A part of the clones is gone; compared with another copy, unresolved V genes explain less than half, and the rest is unexplained. A total of about 68,000 clones appear in this sample, around 93% of them only once. The biggest ten clones account for about 0.33% of the sample. Patients with a history of autoimmune disease or receiving systemic immunosuppression were excluded from the trial. Peripheral blood for TCR sequencing was collected from all dose cohorts at baseline, on cycle 4 day 1, and on cycle 7 day 1. The samples were taken from a phase I, first-in-human, multicenter, open-label dose-escalation trial of ivuxolimab. Adults with locally advanced or metastatic melanoma, renal cell, hepatocellular, or head and neck squamous cell carcinoma were enrolled in the trial. Before TCR sequencing, CD4+ T cells and CD8+ T cells were sorted from peripheral blood as separate populations.

As concerns this clone: This receptor's antigen is unknown. No per-base quality is available; no much larger clone lies one base away.

Trimming removed 6 bases from V and 4 bases from J; the gene matches leave 5 bases unexplained. CDR1 and CDR2, looked up from the germline V gene (reference sequence), are LNHDA and SQIVND. There are 14 amino acids in the CDR3, from cysteine to phenylalanine inclusive. Of the read, only the CDR3 DNA is kept; its 42 bases are in frame from base 1. This receptor chain uses TRBV19 and TRBJ2-3; TRBD2 lines up with 9 middle nucleotides. The clonotype originates from an adult with an advanced solid tumor such as melanoma, head and neck, liver or kidney cancer. This specimen consisted of CD4+ or CD8+ T cells sorted from blood, obtained in a trial of the OX40 agonist ivuxolimab. CDR3 loop: CASSRLAEADTQYF. The bases are TGTGCCAGTAGCAGACTAGCGGAGGCAGATACGCAGTATTTT.